The 15 T cell receptor beta chains reported below all come from one sample, sequenced in a study of immune heterogeneity within non-small cell lung tumors (dated by TCRdb to the late 2010s). The instrument given in TCRdb is HiSeq X Ten. A multiplex PCR system amplified the TCR beta CDR3 region, with a first 10-cycle round using 32 V-gene forward and 13 J-gene reverse primers. TCRdb trimmed public reads at Q25 via fastp, called clones via MiXCR and kept in-frame beta chains. Entries that share a CDR3 protein sequence are merged under the most common genes and DNA. Present in this sample are 10,000 to 13,000 distinct CDR3 sequences, 25% to 30% of which were seen just once. The ten top clones hold about 7.6% of the sample. For the TCR template, genomic DNA was extracted from bulk tumor tissue, and roughly 580 ng of gDNA was amplified for each sample. Multiple biopsies per primary tumor were taken during surgery, spaced as far apart as possible within the tumor mass. The study cohort was described as untreated, and patients were newly diagnosed NSCLC cases undergoing curative surgery.

Input material: lung tumor tissue. The receptor set was obtained from a woman aged 60-70 years with non-small cell lung cancer.

In its sample, this clonotype was seen many times. This chain uses TRBV28 with TRBJ2-2; 7 nucleotides align to TRBD2. Germline V gene sequence: CDR1 MDHEN, CDR2 SYDVKM. V lost 5 bases and J lost 2; bases outside the gene matches: 5. CDR3 size: 15 residues. The CDR3 sequence is CASSRSSGNTGELFF. In DNA, the CDR3 is TGTGCCAGCAGTCGGTCTAGCGGCAACACCGGGGAGCTGTTTTTT.

To note about this clonotype: A much larger clone lies a single base off, so this may be a read error. The J gene is TRBJ2-2, the V gene TRBV3-1; 13 nucleotides line up with TRBD2. Germline V gene data show CDR1 as LGHDT and CDR2 as YNNKEL (reference sequence). This CDR3 has 17 residues. The J segment lost 7 bases and the V segment lost 6 bases, leaving 11 bases of the junction unmatched. The DNA for the CDR3 is TGTGCCAGCAGTCGTGGACTAGCGGGAGCGAACGTCGGGGAGCTGTTTTTT. Protein sequence: CASSRGLAGANVGELFF. The variable domain in full, completed from reference TRBV3-1 and TRBJ2-2, reads DTAVSQTPKYLVTQMGNDKSIKCEQNLGHDTMYWYKQDSKKFLKIMFSYNNKELIINETVPNRFSPKSPDKAHLNLHINSLELGDSAVYFCASSRGLAGANVGELFFGEGSRLTVL.

Remarks on this clonotype: A much larger clone differs from this one at a single base, so this may be a read error. The chain combines TRBV7-6 with TRBJ2-1; 7 nucleotides match TRBD2. From germline, CDR1 is SGHVS and CDR2 FNYEAQ. The CDR3 runs to 13 residues. CDR3 sequence reads: CASILSLREKQFF. CDR3 DNA: TGTGCCAGCATCTTATCCTTGCGGGAGAAGCAGTTCTTC.

The chain couples TRBV20-1 to TRBJ1-3; perhaps TRBD1 as D (5 bases). This CDR3 comprises 15 residues. The V gene lost 0 bases and the J gene lost 3 bases, with 12 bases spanning the gap. Per germline, CDR1 DFQATT and CDR2 SNEGSKA (reference sequence). CDR3 DNA sequence: TGCAGTGCTAGAGATGGGACGGAGGTTGGAAACACCATATATTTT. Amino acids: CSARDGTEVGNTIYF.

This clonotype is labeled as medium-sized. The genes are TRBV30 and TRBJ2-2; D ambiguous. The CDR3 has 11 amino acids. The germline CDR1 and CDR2 sequences are GTSNPN and SVGIG (reference sequence). V was clipped by 0 bases and J by 13 bases, with 9 bases between them. CDR3 region: CAWSVRGGLFF. CDR3 bases: TGTGCCTGGAGTGTACGCGGCGGGCTGTTTTTT.

The gene calls are TRBV7-6 and TRBJ2-1, with D perhaps TRBD1 or TRBD2 (5 bases each). CDR3 length equals 16 residues. Germline V gene sequence: CDR1 SGHVS, CDR2 FNYEAQ. Trimming shortened V by 1 base and J by 6 bases, and 16 bases separated the two germline ends. CDR3 nucleotide sequence: TGTGCCAGCAGCTTAGGAGGCCGGGACGCGCCCAATGAGCAGTTCTTC. It yields the protein CASSLGGRDAPNEQFF.

Concerning this clonotype: The junction departs from germline at one end; a sequencing error may be responsible. V usage is TRBV3-1 and J usage is TRBJ2-3; D is uncertain. This CDR3 spans 14 amino acids. Germline assignment: CDR1 LGHDT and CDR2 YNNKEL (reference sequence). The CDR3 bases are TGTGCCATCAGCCCACGGACCCGGCCAGATACGCAGTATTTT. It encodes CAISPRTRPDTQYF.

Note on this clonotype: This may be a read error, as it is one base from a much larger clone. This chain links TRBV19 with TRBJ2-1, with D unclear. The CDR3 spans 13 residues. Germline CDR1 LNHDA, CDR2 SQIVND (reference sequence). The CDR3 coding sequence is TGTGCCAGTAGCGGACGATCCTACAATGAGCACTTCTTC. It specifies CASSGRSYNEHFF.

Regarding this clonotype: A much more abundant neighbour one base away suggests this may be a read error. V is TRBV12-3 or TRBV12-4 and J is TRBJ2-1, with 8 bases fitting TRBD1. This CDR3 is 14 amino acids long. In nucleotides, the CDR3 is TGTGCCAGCAGCCCCGGGACAGGATACAATGAGCAGCTCTTC. Translation gives CASSPGTGYNEQLF.

By share, this clonotype ranks as medium-sized (0.01 to 0.1%). CDR3 loop: CASRVGGDEKLFF. CDR3 DNA sequence: TGCGCCAGCAGGGTTGGAGGGGATGAAAAACTGTTTTTT. J is TRBJ1-4 and V is TRBV5-1, with D maybe TRBD1 (5 bases). Looked up from germline, CDR1 is SGHRS and CDR2 is YFSETQ. This CDR3 spans 13 amino acids. The V end was cut by 5 bases, the J end by 6 bases, with 11 bases between.

On this clonotype itself: A much larger clone lies one base from this, so it may be a read error. A read error is likely, as this CDR3 ends without the conserved phenylalanine or tryptophan. The V and J genes are TRBV6-2 or TRBV6-3 and TRBJ2-7, with 8 positions matching TRBD1. The CDR3 has 13 residues. CDR1 is MNHEY, CDR2 SVGEGT, per germline. The trim removed 6 bases at V and 7 bases at J, leaving 8 bases unmatched. The chain's CDR3 is CASRQDRAGEQYS. The CDR3 DNA reads as TGTGCCAGCAGGCAGGACAGGGCGGGAGAGCAGTACTCC.

This clonotype was detected many times. Written as DNA, the CDR3 is TGTGCCACCAGCCCACTTTGGCGGGAAGACACTGAAGCTTTCTTT. Translating gives CATSPLWREDTEAFF. The chain employs TRBV15 and TRBJ1-1; D gene unclear. V was trimmed by 5 bases and J by 3 bases, leaving 16 bases between them. The CDR3 spans 15 residues. In germline, CDR1 is LNHNV, CDR2 YYDKDF (reference sequence).

In this sample, this clonotype is medium-sized. This chain connects TRBV5-1 to TRBJ1-6; D remains unclear. This CDR3 comprises 15 residues. Trimming cost V 4 bases and J 0 bases, with 8 bases left between them. In germline, CDR1 is SGHRS, CDR2 YFSETQ. CDR3 amino acids: CASSEMNSYNSPLHF. The CDR3 nucleotides read TGCGCCAGCAGCGAAATGAACTCCTATAATTCACCCCTCCACTTT.

The CDR3 reads CASSKAGVETQYF. For the CDR3, the DNA is TGTGCCAGCAGCAAGGCAGGGGTAGAGACCCAGTACTTC. The rearrangement uses TRBV5-6 and TRBJ2-5; D is possibly TRBD1 (6 bases). Trimming stripped 4 bases from V and 4 bases from J, with 11 bases between. This CDR3 has 13 amino acids. Looked up from germline, CDR1 is SGHDT and CDR2 is YYEEEE.

This clonotype was seen only a few times. The CDR3 nucleotides are TGTGCCAGCATACGGACAGGGATCGGAAACACCATATATTTT. Encoded protein: CASIRTGIGNTIYF. V and J are TRBV14 and TRBJ1-3, with 8 bases matching TRBD1. This CDR3 comprises 14 residues. V was pared by 7 bases and J by 4 bases, with 6 bases of the junction left unmatched. Germline V CDR1 and CDR2: SGHDN, FVKESK.